This T cell receptor beta chain was recorded in a study of OX40 agonist ivuxolimab in advanced cancers. Study at large: Three patients, one with hepatocellular carcinoma and two with cutaneous melanoma, responded partially.

Study observations and caveats: Clonal expansion by week 6 occurred in CD4+ and CD8+ blood T cells (at 0.1 to 3.0 mg/kg).

The data were produced by immunoSEQ multiplex PCR, yet TCRdb's version contains in-frame clones alone and is incomplete. The sample lists under 85,000 clones; around 78% were seen once. With regard to this clone: Antigen unknown.

The CDR3 spans 14 residues. V was trimmed by 5 bases and J by 5 bases, leaving 12 bases between them. Germline V gives CDR1 MNHEY, CDR2 SMNVEV (reference sequence). Material: CD4+ or CD8+ T cells sorted from blood, obtained in a trial of the OX40 agonist ivuxolimab. This receptor was obtained from an adult with an advanced solid tumor such as melanoma, head and neck, liver or kidney cancer. The genes are TRBV27 and TRBJ2-2; TRBD2 might be the D (5 bases). CDR3 nucleotides: TGTGCCAGCAGTACCTTAGGCGGGACCGGGGAGCTGTTTTTT. This encodes CASSTLGGTGELFF.